This TCR beta chain is drawn from a study of memory CD4+ T cells and cytomegalovirus serostatus. As for the study in general: Of the healthy Belgian adults, fewer than 10 were CMV seropositive and 20 to 30 seronegative.

This CDR3 has 12 amino acids. V gave up 7 bases and J gave up 8 bases; unmatched junction bases: 1. Germline CDR1 is SNHLY and CDR2 is FYNNEI. Of note for this clone: Its matching antigen is unknown.

The sort gate was single viable CD3+CD4+CD8-CD45RO+ cells for memory CD4+ T cells. Positive selection with CD4 microbeads enriched total CD4+ T cells. The protocol was immunoSEQ multiplex PCR, while the TCRdb copy is restricted to in-frame clones and leaves out a portion. The sample includes tens of thousands of clones, about 78% seen only once; the top ten take around 0.67%. Study-level results: CD4+ memory repertoires contained 67 of 164 reported CMV TCRbeta sequences. Suggested: most of the CMV-linked TCR signature lies in CD4+ memory cells.

V and J are TRBV2 and TRBJ1-6, with 8 bases matching TRBD1. The sequence came from an adult in good health and CMV-seronegative. Specimen: memory CD4+ T cells from blood. The CDR3 DNA sequence: TGTGCCAGCACGACAGGGGATTCACCCCTCCACTTT. Translating gives CASTTGDSPLHF. Full variable domain (missing parts from reference TRBV2 and TRBJ1-6): EPEVTQTPSHQVTQMGQEVILRCVPISNHLYFYWYRQILGQKVEFLVSFYNNEISEKSEIFDDQFSVERPDGSNFTLKIRSTKLEDSAMYFCASTTGDSPLHFGNGTRLTVT.